The clone carrying this T cell receptor beta chain was seen only a few times. The data derive from a study of T cells in Graves' hyperthyroidism and ophthalmopathy. Unmatched junction bases numbered 15, after V lost 8 bases and J lost 16 bases. Germline assignment: CDR1 SGHAT and CDR2 FQNNGV. The CDR3 totals 13 residues. Amplification targeted TCR beta CDR3 regions from RNA transcripts. The HTBI set primed first-round TCR CDR3 RT-PCR. TCRdb analysed the multiplex PCR reads with MiXCR anew, one entry per CDR3 protein. The sample lists around 380,000 distinct CDR3 sequences, approximately 13% occurring once. Any symptoms of ophthalmopathy came after the first hyperthyroidism diagnosis, from which the blood sample dates.

The chain is built from TRBV11-2 and TRBJ2-1; TRBD2 matches 9 bases. The TCR comes from a man aged 30 to 45 with Graves' hyperthyroidism that later progressed to Graves' ophthalmopathy. Material for sequencing was blood. The CDR3 coding sequence is TGTGCCAGCGGCAAAGAAACCGGGACTAGCCGCTTCTTC. Protein sequence: CASGKETGTSRFF.